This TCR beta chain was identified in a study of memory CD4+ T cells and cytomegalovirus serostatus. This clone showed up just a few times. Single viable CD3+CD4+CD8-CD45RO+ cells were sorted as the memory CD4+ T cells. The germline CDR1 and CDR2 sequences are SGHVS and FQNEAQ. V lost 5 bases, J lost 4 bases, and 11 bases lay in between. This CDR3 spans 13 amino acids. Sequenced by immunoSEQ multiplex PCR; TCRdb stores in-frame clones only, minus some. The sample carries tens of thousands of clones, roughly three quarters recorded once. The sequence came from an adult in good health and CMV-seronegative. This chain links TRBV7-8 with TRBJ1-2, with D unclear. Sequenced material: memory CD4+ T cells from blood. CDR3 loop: CASSPLVGYGYTF. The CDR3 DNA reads TGTGCCAGCAGCCCCCTCGTCGGCTATGGCTACACCTTC.